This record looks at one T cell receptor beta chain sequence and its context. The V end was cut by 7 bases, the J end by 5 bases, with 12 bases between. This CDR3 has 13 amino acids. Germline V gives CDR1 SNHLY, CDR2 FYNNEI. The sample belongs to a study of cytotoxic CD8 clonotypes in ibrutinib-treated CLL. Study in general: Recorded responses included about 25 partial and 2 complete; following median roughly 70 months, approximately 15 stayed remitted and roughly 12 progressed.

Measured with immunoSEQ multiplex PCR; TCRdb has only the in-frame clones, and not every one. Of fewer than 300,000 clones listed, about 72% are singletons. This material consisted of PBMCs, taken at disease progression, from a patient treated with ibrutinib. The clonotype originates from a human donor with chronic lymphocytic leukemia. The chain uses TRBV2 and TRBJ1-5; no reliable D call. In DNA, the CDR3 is TGTGCCAGCACCTACTCGGCGCATCAGCCCCAGCATTTT. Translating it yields CASTYSAHQPQHF.